The 20 T cell receptor beta chains presented below share a single source sample, sequenced in a study of monozygotic twins with inflammatory bowel disease. TCRdb reprocessed the 5' RACE reads, with one entry per CDR3 protein and no DNA. Reported are over 120,000 distinct CDR3 sequences; the ten largest clones contain 0.95% to 1.5%. The source material was blood. These receptors were taken from a human donor with ulcerative colitis or Crohn's disease, or a healthy co-twin of an affected twin (not recorded which).

The chain joins TRBV12-3 or TRBV12-4 to TRBJ1-1; as DNA is missing, the TRBD1 call by TCRdb cannot be tested. The length of the CDR3 is 14 residues. Here the CDR3 reads CASSLTPENTEAFF.

This chain links TRBV20-1 with TRBJ2-7; TCRdb's D gene call, TRBD2, goes unchecked for lack of DNA. CDR1 DFQATT and CDR2 SNEGSKA come from the germline V gene (reference sequence). The CDR3 totals 13 residues. CDR3 loop: CSARRLVGREQYF.

V gene TRBV5-4 combines with J gene TRBJ2-7; TCRdb's D call of TRBD2 is untestable without DNA. The germline CDR1 and CDR2 sequences are SGHNT and YYREEE (reference sequence). There are 15 residues in the CDR3. The CDR3 sequence: CASSLVGGLSYEQYF.

The chain joins TRBV6-1 to TRBJ2-1; the D call from TCRdb, TRBD1, cannot be confirmed without DNA. The CDR3 runs 15 residues. Germline CDR1 MNHNS, CDR2 SASEGT. The CDR3 spells CASRLTRTGGSEQFF.

The chain combines TRBV5-8 with TRBJ2-1; as DNA is missing, the TRBD2 call by TCRdb cannot be tested. This CDR3 is built from 13 residues. The germline V gene has CDR1 SGHTS and CDR2 YDEGEE. The CDR3 reads CASSSLAEDEQFF.

The chain couples TRBV7-3 to TRBJ2-2; TCRdb outputs TRBD1, but without DNA this stays unchecked. Germline lookup yields CDR1 SGHTA and CDR2 FQGTGA. CDR3 length equals 13 residues. CDR3 loop: CASSPEGVRELFF.

The chain employs TRBV7-9 and TRBJ1-1. This CDR3 comprises 15 residues. The germline V gene has CDR1 SEHNR and CDR2 FQNEAQ (reference sequence). The CDR3 loop reads CASSLGRLMNTEAFF.

The chain carries TRBV7-8 and TRBJ2-7; lacking DNA, the TRBD2 call made by TCRdb goes unchecked. The length of the CDR3 is 16 residues. Germline values: CDR1 SGHVS, CDR2 FQNEAQ. CDR3: CASSLGVTSGGYEQYF.

The chain joins TRBV4-3 to TRBJ1-1. CDR3 size: 14 residues. Germline V gene lookup returns CDR1 LGHNA and CDR2 YSLEER. CDR3 loop: CASSLGRLPTEAFF.

V gene TRBV7-9 combines with J gene TRBJ2-5; TCRdb's assignment of TRBD1 cannot be checked, as there is no DNA. Germline V lookup: CDR1 SEHNR, CDR2 FQNEAQ (reference sequence). The CDR3 sequence is 15 residues long. The CDR3 region is CASSHMGQAGETQYF.

V and J are TRBV11-2 and TRBJ2-1; checking the TCRdb D call of TRBD2 is not possible without DNA. Germline V lookup: CDR1 SGHAT, CDR2 FQNNGV. The CDR3 is 17 residues long. The CDR3 is CASRSHGTSGRKLGQFF.

This chain links TRBV11-3 with TRBJ2-1; TCRdb calls TRBD2, which cannot be checked without DNA. Germline V CDR1 and CDR2: SGHNT, YENEEA. CDR3 length: 16 amino acids. The chain's CDR3 is CASSLGSRLASDEQFF.

V usage is TRBV5-1 and J usage is TRBJ2-3; TCRdb lists TRBD1, though no DNA is available to test this call. Per germline, CDR1 SGHRS and CDR2 YFSETQ. The CDR3 covers 15 residues. This CDR3 reads CASSLVGDISDTQYF.

The V call is TRBV5-4, the J call TRBJ2-2. This CDR3 has 15 amino acids. Germline CDR1 and CDR2: SGHNT and YYREEE (reference sequence). The CDR3 region is CASSLGRVDTGELFF.

V and J are TRBV5-1 and TRBJ2-5. The CDR3 has 15 amino acids. Germline V gene lookup returns CDR1 SGHRS and CDR2 YFSETQ. CDR3 protein: CASSLNTGFQETQYF.

The rearrangement uses TRBV5-1 and TRBJ2-7. This CDR3 is 13 amino acids long. Germline V gene lookup returns CDR1 SGHRS and CDR2 YFSETQ. The CDR3 loop reads CASSWSMTYEQYF.

The J gene is TRBJ1-1, the V gene TRBV20-1. Germline V lookup: CDR1 DFQATT, CDR2 SNEGSKA (reference sequence). This CDR3 region has 13 residues. This CDR3 reads CSASSDGGTEAFF.

The chain combines TRBV4-3 with TRBJ1-4; with no DNA, the TCRdb D assignment of TRBD1 cannot be verified. This CDR3 comprises 13 residues. Per germline, CDR1 LGHNA and CDR2 YSLEER. The CDR3 here is CASSPGGDEKLFF.

The rearrangement joins TRBV12-3 or TRBV12-4 to TRBJ1-1; TCRdb's D call of TRBD1 is untestable without DNA. The CDR3 has 14 amino acids. The CDR3 is CASSLSPWNTEAFF.

V and J are TRBV7-7 and TRBJ2-1; the TCRdb call, TRBD1, lacks DNA for checking. The CDR3 runs 15 residues. Germline values: CDR1 SSHAT, CDR2 FNYEAQ (reference sequence). The CDR3 spells CASSLARTGTNEQFF.